This T cell receptor beta chain is drawn from a study of T cells after yellow fever vaccination. V lost 3 bases to trimming and J lost 0 bases, with 8 bases between them. The length of the CDR3 is 14 residues. Notes on this clonotype: Its antigen is undetermined.

Each CDR3 protein gets one entry after TCRdb re-called the 5' RACE reads with MiXCR. The sample holds 150,000 or so distinct CDR3 sequences; around 8.5% are singletons and the top ten take roughly 36%. The study, taken as a whole, reports: Post-booster repertoires contained most primary-vaccination clones again (roughly 95% CD4, roughly 90% CD8).

This TCR was recovered from a man aged 18 to 29 who received the YFV17D yellow fever vaccine. The chain employs TRBV12-3 or TRBV12-4 and TRBJ1-1; D gene ambiguous. The sequenced sample was CD8+ T cells sorted from PBMCs, obtained 45 days after the yellow fever booster vaccination. The DNA of the CDR3 is TGTGCCAGCAGTTTTGCGGGGATGAACACTGAAGCTTTCTTT. Amino acids: CASSFAGMNTEAFF.